This paragraph reports one T cell receptor (beta chain). This clone is a singleton in its sample. No antigen is known for it. Qualities for individual bases were not recorded, and no much larger clone is one base off. Whole blood was collected in K2EDTA tubes by collaborating institutions according to the institutions' own protocols. For TCRbeta analysis, collaborators shipped samples in one of three forms: frozen whole blood, isolated PBMCs, or DNA extracted from either of those sample types. This entry comes from a study of blood T cell repertoires in COVID-19 (dated by TCRdb to the early 2020s). In terms of the full investigation: The collaborator samples originated in the United States, Italy and Spain and spanned the acute and convalescent phases of COVID-19. The samples were drawn from the first 160 participants of the ongoing ImmuneRACE study and from 950 to 1,500 subjects provided by 6 global collaborators. Deeply sampled blood TCRbeta repertoires from subjects exposed to, actively infected with, or recovered from COVID-19 were included in the dataset. Where available, HLA class I and class II types were obtained from metadata supplied by the sample provider rather than from assay-based typing. The material from the prospective study consisted of cDNA or gDNA derived from T cells, B-cell-depleted T cells, or PBMCs. The repertoires were released in a freely available public database meant as a resource for research on the immune response to SARS-CoV-2. Nearly every sample came with metadata listing a de-identified subject ID, COVID-19 status, age in years and sex.

Overall study results and their limits: How much clinical and demographic metadata was included differed by source and by participant, and the metadata was provided uncurated.

The immunoSEQ Assay, a bias-controlled multiplex PCR, was used to amplify TCRbeta CDR3 regions from genomic DNA. On the authors' methods: The number of nucleated cells in each sample was estimated by amplification of reference gene primers within the assay. To quantify the absolute abundance of each unique TCRbeta CDR3 rearrangement, sequence reads were collapsed and filtered. For each sample, productive Simpson clonality was calculated as the square root of Simpson's diversity index across productive rearrangements. TCRdb mirrors the immuneACCESS table, restricted to in-frame sequences. Some clones are absent from its copies; in checked studies, under half trace to an unresolved V gene, and the reason for the others is unknown. From that table come the V and J calls and clone size; the DNA was used to work out D and trimming. For this sample the table gives 200,000 to 300,000 clones, of which around 82% were detected only once. Over 3.5% of the sample is in the top ten clones.

The source material was peripheral blood. The clonotype was recovered from a woman aged 70-85 years with acute or convalescent COVID-19.

This receptor has the CDR3 CASSLKQGNYGYTF. The DNA sequence is as follows: TGCGCCAGCAGCTTGAAACAGGGGAACTATGGCTACACCTTC. The sequence joins TRBV5-1 to TRBJ1-2, with TRBD1 identical over 7 junction bases. The CDR3 numbers 14 residues from cysteine through phenylalanine. Left in the record is the CDR3 DNA by itself, 42 bases read in frame from the first base. The germline V gene encodes CDR1 SGHRS and CDR2 YFSETQ. V loses 1 base at its end and J loses 2 bases; junction bases beyond the gene matches: 2.